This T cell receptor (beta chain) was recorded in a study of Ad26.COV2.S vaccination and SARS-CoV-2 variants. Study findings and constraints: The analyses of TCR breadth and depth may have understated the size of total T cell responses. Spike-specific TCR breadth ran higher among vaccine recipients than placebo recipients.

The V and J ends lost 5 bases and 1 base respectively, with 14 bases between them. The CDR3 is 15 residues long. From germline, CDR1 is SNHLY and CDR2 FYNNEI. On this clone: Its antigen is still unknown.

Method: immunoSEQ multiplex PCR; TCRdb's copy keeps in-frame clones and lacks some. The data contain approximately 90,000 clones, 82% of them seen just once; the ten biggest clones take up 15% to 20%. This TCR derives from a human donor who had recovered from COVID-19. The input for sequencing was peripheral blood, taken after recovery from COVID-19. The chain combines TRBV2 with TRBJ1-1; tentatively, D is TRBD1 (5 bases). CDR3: CASSSGREGNTEAFF. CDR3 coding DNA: TGTGCCAGCAGTTCAGGGAGGGAGGGGAACACTGAAGCTTTCTTT.